This T cell receptor beta chain came from a study of cytomegalovirus exposure and HLA in healthy donors. The PCR ran on 60 Vbeta and 13 Jbeta primers. The table came from immunoSEQ multiplex PCR; TCRdb's copy has only in-frame clones and leaves some out. The table has about 180,000 clones, around 80% seen once. With regard to this clone: Its antigen is undetermined.

General study points: Upon later analysis, HLA-associated TCR beta chains proved more clonally expanded than other, equally common chains.

Trimming pared 3 bases from V and 7 bases from J, leaving 15 bases between. The CDR3 loop spans 14 amino acids. Germline CDR1 reads SQVTM; CDR2 reads ANQGSEA. The rearrangement uses TRBV29-1 and TRBJ1-4, with a possible D match to TRBD1 (5 bases). The source material was PBMCs. This clonotype originated in a woman in her twenties or thirties in good health and CMV-seronegative. The CDR3 DNA sequence: TGCAGCGTTGATCGGGGGGGAATAGGTGAAAAACTGTTTTTT. Translation gives CSVDRGGIGEKLFF.